Following are 18 T cell receptor beta chains from one sample sequenced in a study of cytomegalovirus exposure and HLA in healthy donors. Vbeta (60) and Jbeta (13) primers were used in the PCR. Measured with immunoSEQ multiplex PCR; TCRdb has only the in-frame clones, and not every one. The profile covers 150,000 to 200,000 clones, with roughly 84% appearing a single time and around 1.3% taken by the ten largest. Sequencing input: PBMCs. The origin of the receptors is a boy under 10 years old in good health and CMV-seronegative.

V and J are TRBV7-6 and TRBJ2-3; 15 nucleotides match TRBD2. After removal of 5 bases from V and 4 bases from J, the junction contained 10 bases not matched to a gene. Germline V gene lookup returns CDR1 SGHVS and CDR2 FNYEAQ. The CDR3 covers 18 residues. The CDR3 reads CASSPWTSGRAIADTQYF. In nucleotides, the CDR3 is TGTGCCAGCAGCCCTTGGACTAGCGGGAGGGCCATCGCAGATACGCAGTATTTT.

This chain uses TRBV7-2 with TRBJ2-3; no clear D. This CDR3 contains 14 residues. Germline loops: CDR1 SGHTA, CDR2 FQGNSA. Trimming left V 3 bases short and J 2 bases short, with 9 bases between. CDR3 bases: TGTGCCAGCAGCTTGGCCCTTCACACAGATACGCAGTATTTT. It yields the protein CASSLALHTDTQYF.

The V gene is TRBV5-4, the J gene TRBJ2-3, with 11 bases lining up with TRBD2. The germline V gene has CDR1 SGHNT and CDR2 YYREEE (reference sequence). The CDR3 loop spans 17 amino acids. Unmatched junction bases numbered 9, after V lost 4 bases and J lost 2 bases. CDR3 amino acids: CASSRRLAGFLTDTQYF. CDR3 nucleotide sequence: TGTGCCAGCAGCCGCCGACTAGCGGGATTCCTCACAGATACGCAGTATTTT.

This clone appeared a few times. This chain connects TRBV7-9 to TRBJ2-1; 12 positions agree with TRBD2. Germline values: CDR1 SEHNR, CDR2 FQNEAQ (reference sequence). The CDR3 has 17 residues. V was clipped by 1 base and J by 10 bases; unmatched bases: 11. DNA for the CDR3: TGTGCCAGCAGCTTAGGGTCTAGCGGGAGGGCCTCGGAGGAGCAGTTCTTC. Translation: CASSLGSSGRASEEQFF. The full variable domain, with the rest looked up from reference TRBV7-9 and TRBJ2-1, is DTGVSQNPRHKITKRGQNVTFRCDPISEHNRLYWYRQTLGQGPEFLTYFQNEAQLEKSRLLSDRFSAERPKGSFSTLEIQRTEQGDSAMYLCASSLGSSGRASEEQFFGPGTRLTVL.

J is TRBJ2-7 and V is TRBV27, with 10 bases aligning to TRBD2. CDR3 size: 14 residues. Trimming took 5 bases from V and 5 from J; bases not matched to a gene: 6. Germline V CDR1 and CDR2: MNHEY, SMNVEV (reference sequence). The CDR3 DNA reads TGTGCCAGCAGTCCACAGGGACTAGCGCACGAGCAGTACTTC. Protein sequence: CASSPQGLAHEQYF.

The V call is TRBV30, the J call TRBJ2-5; 8 positions agree with TRBD2. Looked up from germline, CDR1 is GTSNPN and CDR2 is SVGIG (reference sequence). The V gene end was trimmed by 1 base and the J gene end by 4 bases; junction bases not matched to a gene: 2. There are 13 residues in the CDR3. Here the CDR3 reads CAWSGLAGETQYF. The DNA of the CDR3 is TGTGCCTGGAGTGGGCTAGCGGGAGAGACCCAGTACTTC.

A single count supports this clone. This chain links TRBV9 with TRBJ2-3; D is unclear. CDR3 length: 14 amino acids. Per germline, CDR1 SGDLS and CDR2 YYNGEE. V gave up 4 bases and J gave up 2 bases, with 11 bases separating them. CDR3 sequence reads: CASSSSTHTDTQYF. In nucleotides, the CDR3 is TGTGCCAGCAGCTCCTCAACTCACACAGATACGCAGTATTTT.

This clone was seen a single time. The gene calls are TRBV13 and TRBJ2-7; 7 bases align to TRBD1. V was pared by 7 bases and J by 2 bases, with 14 bases of the junction left unmatched. This CDR3 spans 16 amino acids. Germline V gene lookup returns CDR1 PRHDT and CDR2 FYEKMQ (reference sequence). CDR3 sequence reads: CASKRAKTGQAYEQYF. DNA for the CDR3: TGTGCCAGCAAACGGGCGAAGACAGGGCAGGCCTACGAGCAGTACTTC.

This chain joins TRBV12-5 and TRBJ2-3; TRBD2 agrees at 10 bases. This CDR3 comprises 19 residues. From germline, CDR1 is LGHNT and CDR2 FRNRAP. Trimming cost V 5 bases and J 1 base; bases outside gene matches: 15. CDR3 nucleotides: TGTGCTAGTGGTCCCCGGAGAAGCGGGGGGGCCTCGGGCACAGATACGCAGTATTTT. Residues: CASGPRRSGGASGTDTQYF.

The chain links TRBV11-2 to TRBJ2-7, with D possibly being TRBD2 (5 bases). Trimming cost V 4 bases and J 5 bases, with 18 bases left between them. The germline CDR1 and CDR2 sequences are SGHAT and FQNNGV. This CDR3 spans 15 amino acids. The CDR3 here is CASSSGVLGSDEQYF. DNA of the CDR3: TGTGCCAGCAGCTCCGGCGTTTTGGGTAGCGACGAGCAGTACTTC.

The chain carries TRBV7-8 and TRBJ2-1; a possible D gene is TRBD1 (6 bases). Trimming removed 3 bases at V and 4 bases at J, with 13 bases between. CDR3 size: 15 residues. Germline loops: CDR1 SGHVS, CDR2 FQNEAQ. CDR3 amino acids: CASSFDIQGYNEQFF. The CDR3 region has the DNA TGTGCCAGCAGCTTTGATATACAGGGTTACAATGAGCAGTTCTTC.

This chain joins TRBV7-2 and TRBJ1-2, with D perhaps matching TRBD1 (5 bases). The germline V gene has CDR1 SGHTA and CDR2 FQGNSA. The CDR3 consists of 15 residues. The V gene lost 1 base and the J gene lost 0 bases, with 9 bases spanning the gap. Here the CDR3 DNA reads TGTGCCAGCAGCTTAGAGGGACTCCCTAACTATGGCTACACCTTC. Translating gives CASSLEGLPNYGYTF. Full variable domain (missing parts from reference TRBV7-2 and TRBJ1-2): GAGVSQSPSNKVTEKGKDVELRCDPISGHTALYWYRQSLGQGLEFLIYFQGNSAPDKSGLPSDRFSAERTGGSVSTLTIQRTQQEDSAVYLCASSLEGLPNYGYTFGSGTRLTVV.

This clone appeared a single time. The same CDR3 also results from other DNA sequences found in this sample. This chain joins TRBV30 and TRBJ1-5; maybe TRBD1 (6 bases). Germline-derived CDR1 and CDR2 are GTSNPN and SVGIG (reference sequence). The CDR3 runs to 14 residues. Trimming removed 0 bases from V and 6 bases from J, with 12 bases in between. CDR3 loop: CAWSVKGGGQPQHF. In nucleotides, the CDR3 is TGTGCCTGGAGTGTAAAAGGGGGGGGTCAGCCCCAGCATTTT. The full variable domain, in which reference TRBV30 and TRBJ1-5 provide the parts outside the CDR3, is SQTIHQWPATLVQPVGSPLSLECTVEGTSNPNLYWYRQAAGRGLQLLFYSVGIGQISSEVPQNLSASRPQDRQFILSSKKLLLSDSGFYLCAWSVKGGGQPQHFGDGTRLSIL.

The chain links TRBV6-6 to TRBJ2-7, with 7 bases aligning to TRBD1. After removal of 5 bases from V and 9 bases from J, the junction contained 13 bases not matched to a gene. There are 14 residues in the CDR3. Germline assignment: CDR1 MNHNY and CDR2 SVGAGI (reference sequence). As DNA, the CDR3 is TGTGCCAGCAGTATCGGCCCCACAGGGGATGTGCAGTACGTC. It is translated as CASSIGPTGDVQYV.

This chain links TRBV4-3 with TRBJ2-3; the D is unclear. The germline CDR1 and CDR2 sequences are LGHNA and YSLEER. This CDR3 has 16 residues. The V end was cut by 0 bases, the J end by 6 bases, with 16 bases between. CDR3 sequence (DNA): TGCGCCAGCAGCCAAGAAGGCCACACGAACGGGGATACGCAGTATTTT. Translated, it gives CASSQEGHTNGDTQYF.

This clone was seen a few times. The chain joins TRBV30 to TRBJ2-2, with 9 bases that match TRBD1. The CDR3 is 16 amino acids. Trimming cost V 3 bases and J 5 bases; bases outside gene matches: 10. CDR1 is GTSNPN and CDR2 is SVGIG in the germline V gene (reference sequence). The chain's CDR3 is CAWSLGTGWRTGELFF. The CDR3 DNA reads TGTGCCTGGAGCCTAGGGACAGGGTGGCGAACCGGGGAGCTGTTTTTT.

The genes are TRBV18 and TRBJ2-1; 12 bases match TRBD2. The germline CDR1 and CDR2 sequences are KGHSH and LQKENI. The CDR3 length is 16 residues. The J segment lost 8 bases and the V segment lost 3 bases, leaving 8 bases of the junction unmatched. In DNA form, the CDR3 reads TGTGCCAGCTCACCGAGGACTAGCGGGGTTCTTGATGAGCAGTTCTTC. This translates into CASSPRTSGVLDEQFF. The full variable domain, in which reference TRBV18 and TRBJ2-1 provide the parts outside the CDR3, is NAGVMQNPRHLVRRRGQEARLRCSPMKGHSHVYWYRQLPEEGLKFMVYLQKENIIDESGMPKERFSAEFPKEGPSILRIQQVVRGDSAAYFCASSPRTSGVLDEQFFGPGTRLTVL.

This clone came up once. The V call is TRBV6-4, the J call TRBJ2-1, with 15 bases identical to TRBD2. The germline gives CDR1 MRHNA, CDR2 SNTAGT. With 5 bases clipped from V and 5 bases from J, the junction kept 1 base outside the gene matches. This CDR3 has 15 residues. CDR3 bases: TGTGCCAGCAGTAGGACTAGCGGGGGGGACAATGAGCAGTTCTTC. Protein sequence: CASSRTSGGDNEQFF.